The T cell receptor (beta chain) described here comes from a study of T-cell reconstitution after alpha-beta-depleted transplantation in children listed by TCRdb under 2016. Background for the entire study: T-cell immune reconstitution after TCRalphabeta/CD19-depleted allogeneic hematopoietic cell transplantation in children was quantitatively tracked in the study by means of TCR repertoire profiling. The research as a whole found: Hyperexpanded clone frequencies declined over subsequent months; after one year, T-cell counts and TCRbeta diversity were mostly attributed to newly produced T cells. Apparently early alphabetaT-cell count recovery about two months after transplant reportedly relied on only several hundred rapidly expanded clones derived from non-depleted graft cells. In some patients, high TCRbeta diversity at day 60 was attributed to recipient T cells and intrathymic progenitors that had survived conditioning.

Of note for this clonotype: It lacks a known antigen. No base quality values were provided; no much bigger clone lies one nucleotide off.

The sample's treatment or condition label, in plain terms: allogeneic hematopoietic cell transplantation with graft depleted of TCRalphabeta T cells and CD19 B cells. TCRalphabeta/CD19-depleted allogeneic hematopoietic cell grafts were given to the transplant recipients, all of whom were children. V is cut back by 3 bases and J by 4 bases, with 3 bases in the junction unmatched. Inclusive of the bounding cysteine and phenylalanine, the CDR3 is 15 residues long. Kept here is only the CDR3 DNA, which spans 45 bases and is read in frame from base 1. The germline V gene (reference sequence) supplies CDR1 SEHNR and CDR2 FQNEAQ. Receptors were amplified or captured by PCR. Data came from an Illumina HiSeq 2500. Molecular barcoding was employed in the preparation of TCR libraries, with unique molecular identifiers being used to normalize TCRbeta repertoire quantification. In TCRdb, the public reads were trimmed at Q25 with fastp and aligned with MiXCR, with productive beta chains retained. One record per CDR3 amino acid sequence lists the most common genes and DNA. Present in this sample are some 80,000 distinct CDR3 sequences, around 18% of which were seen just once. The ten biggest clones cover less than 60% of the sample.

This TCR was recovered from a male patient aged 2-15 years who had a stem cell transplant for acute lymphoblastic leukemia, so the T cells may come from the graft donor. The rearrangement combines TRBV7-9 with TRBJ2-1, and 10 junctional nucleotides match TRBD2. The input for sequencing was PBMCs, mostly from graft donor cells, taken 360 days after TCRalphabeta/CD19-depleted stem cell transplant. The nucleotide sequence is TGTGCCAGCAGCTTCCTAGCGGGAGCTTACAATGAGCAGTTCTTC. It specifies CASSFLAGAYNEQFF.